The clone carrying this T cell receptor beta chain showed up just once. The record originates from a study of OX40 agonist ivuxolimab in advanced cancers. On the study more broadly: Ivuxolimab, an antibody acting as an agonist of OX40 (CD134), was used to treat patients. Dose-escalation patients were diagnosed with hepatocellular carcinoma, melanoma, renal cell cancer or head and neck cancer.

CDR1 and CDR2 (germline): KGHSH, LQKENI. The CDR3 sequence is 14 residues long. Unmatched junction bases numbered 2, after V lost 3 bases and J lost 5 bases. Assay used: immunoSEQ multiplex PCR; TCRdb lists only in-frame clones, some missing. In the table there are tens of thousands of clones, approximately 78% of which are singletons. V usage is TRBV18 and J usage is TRBJ2-1; TRBD1 matches at 9 bases. The sequence was obtained from an adult with an advanced solid tumor such as melanoma, head and neck, liver or kidney cancer. This sample comprised CD4+ or CD8+ T cells sorted from blood, obtained in a trial of the OX40 agonist ivuxolimab. The DNA of the CDR3 is TGTGCCAGCTCACCCTGGACAGGGGACAATGAGCAGTTCTTC. Translated, it gives CASSPWTGDNEQFF.